A selection of T cell receptor beta chains follows, all from one sample in a study of cytomegalovirus exposure and HLA in healthy donors. Method: immunoSEQ multiplex PCR; TCRdb's copy keeps in-frame clones and lacks some. The sample consists of 150,000 to 200,000 clones, 84% of them appearing once. Sequenced material: PBMCs. These receptors originate from a woman aged 18-35 years in good health and CMV-seropositive. Each CDR3 is given with its conserved first and last residue.

v_call cdr3_aa
TRBV7-6 CASSHPSEKLFF
TRBV19 CASSISLSYEQYF
TRBV5-3 CARRRTGGVYEQYF
TRBV15 CATSRIREGYTF
TRBV19 CASSMDSRLDEQFF
TRBV15 CATSRDLPGNYGYTF
TRBV19 CASSIMRDSYGYTF
TRBV28 CASSATDYSNQPQHF
TRBV5-5 CASSEWEDYYEQYF
TRBV19 CASSFDRSREKLFF
TRBV4-1 CASSQGTFSTDTQYF
TRBV9 CASSSTTGEYGYTF
TRBV13 CASSRETFTEAFF
TRBV10-3 CAISGLTGGTEAFF
TRBV11-2 CASGNPGSNNGYTF
TRBV4-1 CASSLSPLLAGGDEQYF
TRBV7-3 CASSPTINRRDTQYF
TRBV6-6 CASRRTSGYEQYF
TRBV18 CASSPDSPGNTIYF
TRBV7-6 CASSTSSDRVGGNTIYF
TRBV2 CASTLKEAQYF
TRBV10-2 CASSQGAYEQYF
TRBV7-8 CASSLAQGGYGYTF
TRBV29-1 CSVRAQGMGGYTF
TRBV5-1 CASSPRGRQETQYF
TRBV9 CASSEGLAGYNEQFF
TRBV7-9 CASSLAGRGRYEQYF
TRBV27 CASSLGAVYEQYF
TRBV5-1 CASSADSPYNEQFF
TRBV4-2 CASSQEGKGGSSEQFF
TRBV19 CASSIPLIANYGYTF
TRBV6-5 CASSLGGGEKLFF
TRBV4-3 CASSHRIGVNTGELFF
TRBV6-1 CASSEIGLADTQYF
TRBV7-9 CASSSYRRSREKLFF
TRBV7-9 CASSLLTPLHF
TRBV7-6 CASSLVGGAYNEQFF
TRBV11-2 CASSFPGLAGGHSYEQYF
TRBV7-6 CASSLAPDRGFSSTDTQYF
TRBV5-1 CASSWTSGAPYEQYF
TRBV6-5 CASRNRVGSPLHF
TRBV9 CASSTSGTGGLNTGELFF
TRBV6-1 CASNGQASPGNTIYF
TRBV5-1 CASSLVGTGESGGYTF
TRBV18 CASSPGQDYGYTF
TRBV7-8 CASSFERTVSPLHF
TRBV4-1 CASRRQGFPSYEQYF
TRBV19 CASSAHRGLTDTQYF
TRBV6-1 CASSGRIAAYNEQFF
TRBV6-5 CASSYEKNNEQFF
TRBV6-4 CASSEAGTGELFF